The rows below give T cell receptor beta chains drawn from one sample of a study of radiotherapy plus CTLA-4 blockade in lung cancer. The table came from immunoSEQ multiplex PCR; TCRdb's copy has only in-frame clones and leaves some out. The data show around 2,800 clones, roughly 80% seen once. The material sequenced was tumor tissue, taken from a patient treated with radiotherapy plus ipilimumab. These TCRs come from a human donor with non-small cell lung cancer that progressed on radiotherapy plus ipilimumab. Each CDR3 is given with its conserved first and last residue. Each record gives: V gene, D gene, J gene, clone size, CDR3 protein, CDR3 DNA. The D gene is left open where the match is weak. The listing skips clone size in some rows; elsewhere it reads once, few, many or a size class.

V gene: TRBV7-9
D gene: -
J gene: TRBJ1-2
clone size: -
CDR3 protein: CASSLPGPKRRGYTF
CDR3 DNA: TGTGCCAGCAGCTTACCCGGGCCCAAAAGACGTGGCTACACCTTC

V gene: TRBV7-8
D gene: -
J gene: TRBJ2-7
clone size: -
CDR3 protein: CASSLNRAFTYEQYF
CDR3 DNA: TGTGCCAGCAGCTTAAATAGGGCGTTCACCTACGAGCAGTACTTC

V gene: TRBV5-1
D gene: -
J gene: TRBJ1-1
clone size: -
CDR3 protein: CASSLEGVGTEAFF
CDR3 DNA: TGCGCCAGCAGCTTGGAGGGGGTAGGCACTGAAGCTTTCTTT

V gene: TRBV9
D gene: -
J gene: TRBJ1-2
clone size: -
CDR3 protein: CASSVGRAGNYGYTF
CDR3 DNA: TGTGCCAGCAGCGTAGGAAGGGCCGGGAACTATGGCTACACCTTC

V gene: TRBV9
D gene: -
J gene: TRBJ1-4
clone size: -
CDR3 protein: CASSPRGTKDEKLFF
CDR3 DNA: TGTGCCAGCAGCCCCCGCGGGACTAAAGATGAAAAACTGTTTTTT

V gene: TRBV19
D gene: TRBD1
J gene: TRBJ2-2
clone size: -
CDR3 protein: CATSTQGTGELFF
CDR3 DNA: TGTGCCACCTCAACACAGGGGACCGGGGAGCTGTTTTTT

V gene: TRBV7-9
D gene: -
J gene: TRBJ1-4
clone size: few
CDR3 protein: CASGQEKLFF
CDR3 DNA: TGTGCCAGCGGCCAAGAAAAACTGTTTTTT

V gene: TRBV7-6
D gene: -
J gene: TRBJ2-7
clone size: -
CDR3 protein: CASSLRDAGGEQYF
CDR3 DNA: TGTGCCAGCAGCCTCCGGGACGCAGGTGGGGAGCAGTACTTC

V gene: TRBV18
D gene: -
J gene: TRBJ2-3
clone size: -
CDR3 protein: CASSPELGTQYF
CDR3 DNA: TGTGCCAGCTCCCCCGAGTTAGGTACGCAGTATTTT

V gene: TRBV7-2
D gene: TRBD2
J gene: TRBJ2-3
clone size: -
CDR3 protein: CASSLESGGSQDTQYF
CDR3 DNA: TGTGCCAGCAGCTTAGAGAGCGGGGGGAGCCAAGATACGCAGTATTTT

V gene: TRBV14
D gene: -
J gene: TRBJ2-7
clone size: -
CDR3 protein: CASSRSYEQYF
CDR3 DNA: TGTGCCAGCAGCCGGTCCTACGAGCAGTACTTC

V gene: TRBV5-1
D gene: -
J gene: TRBJ1-2
clone size: -
CDR3 protein: CASSPTGTGSYGYTF
CDR3 DNA: TGCGCCAGCAGCCCCACGGGTACCGGGAGCTATGGCTACACCTTC

V gene: TRBV27
D gene: TRBD1
J gene: TRBJ1-1
clone size: few
CDR3 protein: CASSPPTGEAFF
CDR3 DNA: TGTGCCAGCAGCCCCCCGACAGGGGAAGCTTTCTTT

V gene: TRBV6-6
D gene: -
J gene: TRBJ1-6
clone size: -
CDR3 protein: CASSTYGANSPLHF
CDR3 DNA: TGTGCCAGCAGTACCTACGGCGCTAATTCACCCCTCCACTTT

V gene: TRBV6-4
D gene: -
J gene: TRBJ2-7
clone size: -
CDR3 protein: CASSDSNGYYEQYF
CDR3 DNA: TGTGCCAGCAGTGACTCGAACGGTTACTACGAGCAGTACTTC

V gene: TRBV7-6
D gene: -
J gene: TRBJ2-2
clone size: -
CDR3 protein: CASSFTGDTGELFF
CDR3 DNA: TGTGCCAGCAGCTTTACTGGGGACACCGGGGAGCTGTTTTTT

V gene: TRBV7-9
D gene: TRBD1
J gene: TRBJ1-2
clone size: -
CDR3 protein: CASSTRTGWGYTF
CDR3 DNA: TGTGCCAGCAGCACGCGGACAGGGTGGGGCTACACCTTC

V gene: TRBV9
D gene: -
J gene: TRBJ1-6
clone size: -
CDR3 protein: CASSPQGNNSPLHF
CDR3 DNA: TGTGCCAGCAGCCCTCAGGGAAATAATTCACCCCTCCACTTT

V gene: TRBV5-1
D gene: TRBD1
J gene: TRBJ1-1
clone size: -
CDR3 protein: CASSQETGLPEAFF
CDR3 DNA: TGCGCCAGCAGCCAGGAGACAGGGCTCCCTGAAGCTTTCTTT

V gene: TRBV5-1
D gene: TRBD1
J gene: TRBJ1-1
clone size: -
CDR3 protein: CATSTGGLDTEAFF
CDR3 DNA: TGCGCCACCTCGACAGGGGGCTTGGACACTGAAGCTTTCTTT

V gene: TRBV6-1
D gene: -
J gene: TRBJ1-4
clone size: -
CDR3 protein: CASSERDEKLFF
CDR3 DNA: TGTGCCAGCAGTGAAAGGGATGAAAAACTGTTTTTT

V gene: TRBV19
D gene: -
J gene: TRBJ2-1
clone size: -
CDR3 protein: CASSPQGREQFF
CDR3 DNA: TGTGCCAGTAGTCCTCAGGGTCGGGAGCAGTTCTTC

V gene: TRBV5-1
D gene: -
J gene: TRBJ1-5
clone size: -
CDR3 protein: CASSLGPGGGQPQHF
CDR3 DNA: TGCGCCAGCAGCTTGGGTCCAGGAGGCGGTCAGCCCCAGCATTTT

V gene: TRBV20-1
D gene: -
J gene: TRBJ1-2
clone size: once
CDR3 protein: CSVPGGYGYTF
CDR3 DNA: TGCAGTGTGCCCGGGGGCTATGGCTACACCTTC

V gene: TRBV6-5
D gene: TRBD2
J gene: TRBJ2-2
clone size: -
CDR3 protein: CASSIAGWRSGELFF
CDR3 DNA: TGTGCCAGCAGTATAGCGGGGTGGAGGTCCGGGGAGCTGTTTTTT

V gene: TRBV2
D gene: -
J gene: TRBJ1-2
clone size: -
CDR3 protein: CASRQLRDVAGFRYGYTF
CDR3 DNA: TGTGCCAGCCGCCAGTTAAGGGATGTAGCAGGGTTCCGCTATGGCTACACCTTC

V gene: TRBV9
D gene: -
J gene: TRBJ2-5
clone size: -
CDR3 protein: CASSVGGGETQYF
CDR3 DNA: TGTGCCAGCAGCGTAGGAGGGGGAGAGACCCAGTACTTC

V gene: TRBV27
D gene: -
J gene: TRBJ2-7
clone size: -
CDR3 protein: CASSLKSGVAYEQYF
CDR3 DNA: TGTGCCAGCAGTTTAAAGTCGGGAGTCGCCTACGAGCAGTACTTC

V gene: TRBV4-1
D gene: TRBD1
J gene: TRBJ2-2
clone size: few
CDR3 protein: CASSLGRGTGNDGELFF
CDR3 DNA: TGCGCCAGCAGCCTCGGGCGTGGGACAGGGAACGATGGGGAGCTGTTTTTT

V gene: TRBV7-9
D gene: TRBD1
J gene: TRBJ2-5
clone size: -
CDR3 protein: CASSPPPGQGSETQYF
CDR3 DNA: TGTGCCAGCAGCCCCCCACCGGGACAGGGGAGCGAGACCCAGTACTTC

V gene: TRBV14
D gene: TRBD2
J gene: TRBJ2-3
clone size: -
CDR3 protein: CASSFLGGPTDTQYF
CDR3 DNA: TGTGCCAGCAGCTTCCTGGGAGGGCCCACAGATACGCAGTATTTT

V gene: TRBV5-1
D gene: TRBD1
J gene: TRBJ1-5
clone size: -
CDR3 protein: CASSPTGGAGQPQHF
CDR3 DNA: TGCGCCAGCAGCCCAACAGGGGGCGCGGGTCAGCCCCAGCATTTT

V gene: TRBV12-5
D gene: -
J gene: TRBJ2-5
clone size: -
CDR3 protein: CASGWPRHRDGETQYF
CDR3 DNA: TGTGCTAGTGGTTGGCCCCGACATAGGGATGGAGAGACCCAGTACTTC

V gene: TRBV6-4
D gene: -
J gene: TRBJ2-1
clone size: -
CDR3 protein: CASSDYADEQFF
CDR3 DNA: TGTGCCAGCAGTGACTACGCAGATGAGCAGTTCTTC

V gene: TRBV27
D gene: TRBD1
J gene: TRBJ2-7
clone size: -
CDR3 protein: CASSLGTGISYEQYF
CDR3 DNA: TGTGCCAGCAGTTTAGGGACAGGGATCTCCTACGAGCAGTACTTC

V gene: TRBV5-8
D gene: TRBD1
J gene: TRBJ2-3
clone size: once
CDR3 protein: CASSSHLWTGIPDTQYF
CDR3 DNA: TGTGCCAGCAGCTCGCACCTATGGACAGGGATCCCAGATACGCAGTATTTT

V gene: TRBV6-5
D gene: -
J gene: TRBJ1-1
clone size: -
CDR3 protein: CASSYSNPGSEAFF
CDR3 DNA: TGTGCCAGCAGTTACTCGAATCCAGGGTCGGAAGCTTTCTTT

V gene: TRBV5-8
D gene: -
J gene: TRBJ1-5
clone size: few
CDR3 protein: CASSPYSNQPQHF
CDR3 DNA: TGTGCCAGCAGCCCGTATAGCAATCAGCCCCAGCATTTT

V gene: TRBV5-1
D gene: TRBD1
J gene: TRBJ2-2
clone size: -
CDR3 protein: CATQTGMDTGELFF
CDR3 DNA: TGCGCCACTCAGACAGGGATGGACACCGGGGAGCTGTTTTTT

V gene: TRBV18
D gene: -
J gene: TRBJ1-3
clone size: -
CDR3 protein: CASGSDTIYF
CDR3 DNA: TGTGCCAGCGGGAGTGACACCATATATTTT

V gene: TRBV28
D gene: TRBD2
J gene: TRBJ2-1
clone size: -
CDR3 protein: CASSSGERLAGEQFF
CDR3 DNA: TGTGCCAGCAGTTCTGGCGAGCGACTAGCCGGTGAGCAGTTCTTC

V gene: TRBV14
D gene: -
J gene: TRBJ1-2
clone size: -
CDR3 protein: CASSQAQGGYGYTF
CDR3 DNA: TGTGCCAGCAGCCAAGCCCAGGGTGGGTATGGCTACACCTTC

V gene: TRBV7-8
D gene: -
J gene: TRBJ1-1
clone size: -
CDR3 protein: CASSLARQAYAEAFF
CDR3 DNA: TGTGCCAGCAGCTTAGCGCGGCAGGCCTACGCTGAAGCTTTCTTT

V gene: TRBV28
D gene: -
J gene: TRBJ1-2
clone size: few
CDR3 protein: CASRSGLGVHYGYTF
CDR3 DNA: TGTGCCAGCAGGAGCGGCCTGGGGGTCCACTATGGCTACACCTTC

V gene: TRBV15
D gene: -
J gene: TRBJ1-1
clone size: -
CDR3 protein: CATSRDMVNTEAFF
CDR3 DNA: TGTGCCACCAGCAGAGATATGGTGAACACTGAAGCTTTCTTT

V gene: TRBV6-1
D gene: TRBD1
J gene: TRBJ1-5
clone size: -
CDR3 protein: CASSDLGGGNQPQHF
CDR3 DNA: TGTGCCAGCAGTGACTTAGGGGGCGGCAATCAGCCCCAGCATTTT

V gene: TRBV28
D gene: -
J gene: TRBJ1-2
clone size: -
CDR3 protein: CASSPPRGYYGYTF
CDR3 DNA: TGTGCCAGCAGCCCCCCCCGAGGATATTATGGCTACACCTTC

V gene: TRBV9
D gene: TRBD2
J gene: TRBJ2-3
clone size: -
CDR3 protein: CASSVVAGGTQYF
CDR3 DNA: TGTGCCAGCAGCGTAGTCGCGGGGGGTACGCAGTATTTT

V gene: TRBV7-3
D gene: -
J gene: TRBJ2-6
clone size: -
CDR3 protein: CASSLGTRGSGANVLTF
CDR3 DNA: TGTGCCAGCAGCTTAGGGACAAGGGGCTCTGGGGCCAACGTCCTGACTTTC

V gene: TRBV4-1
D gene: TRBD1
J gene: TRBJ1-5
clone size: -
CDR3 protein: CASSQGDRDSNQPQHF
CDR3 DNA: TGCGCCAGCAGTCAAGGGGACAGAGATAGCAATCAGCCCCAGCATTTT

V gene: TRBV28
D gene: -
J gene: TRBJ1-1
clone size: -
CDR3 protein: CASSGYRAGDTEAFF
CDR3 DNA: TGTGCCAGCAGTGGGTACAGGGCTGGGGACACTGAAGCTTTCTTT

V gene: TRBV4-1
D gene: TRBD1
J gene: TRBJ2-2
clone size: few
CDR3 protein: CASSQVQDRGSGELFF
CDR3 DNA: TGCGCCAGCAGCCAAGTCCAGGACAGGGGGTCCGGGGAGCTGTTTTTT